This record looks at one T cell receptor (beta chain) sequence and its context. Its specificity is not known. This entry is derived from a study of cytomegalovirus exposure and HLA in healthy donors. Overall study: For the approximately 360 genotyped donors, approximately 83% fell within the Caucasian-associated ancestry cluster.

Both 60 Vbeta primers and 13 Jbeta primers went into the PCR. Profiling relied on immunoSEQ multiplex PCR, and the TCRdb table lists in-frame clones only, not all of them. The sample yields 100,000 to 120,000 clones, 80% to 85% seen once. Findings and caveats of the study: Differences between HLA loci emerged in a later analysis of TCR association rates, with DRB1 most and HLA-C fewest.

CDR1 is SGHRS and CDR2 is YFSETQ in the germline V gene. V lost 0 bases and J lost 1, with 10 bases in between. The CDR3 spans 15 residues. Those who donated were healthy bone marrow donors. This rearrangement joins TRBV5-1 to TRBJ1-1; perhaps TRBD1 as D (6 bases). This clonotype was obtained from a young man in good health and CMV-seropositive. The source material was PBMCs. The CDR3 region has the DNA TGCGCCAGCAGCTTGGCCACAGGGTGGAACACTGAAGCTTTCTTT. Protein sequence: CASSLATGWNTEAFF.